The entry below gives a single T cell receptor (beta chain) sequence along with its context. Produced via immunoSEQ multiplex PCR; TCRdb's table is partial and in-frame only. The data contain about 39,000 clones, roughly 80% of them singletons. The data stem from a study of Ad26.COV2.S vaccination and SARS-CoV-2 variants. The sequencing here drew on peripheral blood, taken after recovery from COVID-19. This receptor was taken from a human donor who had recovered from COVID-19.

The CDR3 bases are TGTGCCAGCAGTGAACAGGGACTTCCCACAGATACGCAGTATTTT. Its translation: CASSEQGLPTDTQYF. V usage is TRBV2 and J usage is TRBJ2-3; possible D gene TRBD2, 6 bases. This CDR3 contains 15 residues. Germline V gene sequence: CDR1 SNHLY, CDR2 FYNNEI. V shed 2 bases and J shed 2 bases, with 11 bases lying between them.